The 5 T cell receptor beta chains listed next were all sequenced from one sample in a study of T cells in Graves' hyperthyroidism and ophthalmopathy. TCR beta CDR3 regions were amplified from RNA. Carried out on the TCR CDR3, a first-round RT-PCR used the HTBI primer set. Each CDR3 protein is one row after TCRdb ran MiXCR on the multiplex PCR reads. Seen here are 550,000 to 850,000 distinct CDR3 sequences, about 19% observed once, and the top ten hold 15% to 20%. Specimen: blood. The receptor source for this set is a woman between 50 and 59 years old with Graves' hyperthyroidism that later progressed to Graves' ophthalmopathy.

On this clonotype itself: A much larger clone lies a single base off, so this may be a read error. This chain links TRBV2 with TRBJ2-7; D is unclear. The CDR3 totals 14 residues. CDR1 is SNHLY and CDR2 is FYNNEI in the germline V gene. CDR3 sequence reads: CASSEAQLEYGQYF. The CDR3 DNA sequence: TGTGCCAGCAGTGAAGCGCAATTAGAGTACGGGCAGTACTTC.

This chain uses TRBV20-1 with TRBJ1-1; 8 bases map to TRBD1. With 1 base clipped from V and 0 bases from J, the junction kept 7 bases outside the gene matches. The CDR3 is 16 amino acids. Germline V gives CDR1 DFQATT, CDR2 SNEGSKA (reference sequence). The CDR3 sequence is CSARGDRNNMNTEAFF. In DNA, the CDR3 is TGCAGTGCTAGAGGGGACAGGAATAACATGAACACTGAAGCTTTCTTT.

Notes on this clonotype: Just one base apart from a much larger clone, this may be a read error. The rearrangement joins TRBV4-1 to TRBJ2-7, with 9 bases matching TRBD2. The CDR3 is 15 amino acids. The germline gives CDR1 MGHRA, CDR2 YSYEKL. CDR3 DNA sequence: TGCGCCAGCAGCCACCCTAGCGGGGAAGCCTACGAGCGGTACTTC. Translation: CASSHPSGEAYERYF.

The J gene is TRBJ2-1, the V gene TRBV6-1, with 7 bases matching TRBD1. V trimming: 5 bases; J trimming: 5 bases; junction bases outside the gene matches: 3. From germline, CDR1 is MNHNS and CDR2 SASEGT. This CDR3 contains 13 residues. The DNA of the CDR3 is TGTGCCAGCAGTATCAGGGGGAACAATGAGCAGTTCTTC. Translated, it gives CASSIRGNNEQFF.

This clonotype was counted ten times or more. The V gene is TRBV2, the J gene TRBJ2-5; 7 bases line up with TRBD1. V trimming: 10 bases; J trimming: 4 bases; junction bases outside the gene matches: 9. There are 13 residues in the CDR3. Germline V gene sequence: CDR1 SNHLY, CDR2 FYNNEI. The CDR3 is CATETGLAETQYF. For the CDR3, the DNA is TGTGCCACCGAGACAGGGCTGGCAGAGACCCAGTACTTC. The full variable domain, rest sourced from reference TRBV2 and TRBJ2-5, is EPEVTQTPSHQVTQMGQEVILRCVPISNHLYFYWYRQILGQKVEFLVSFYNNEISEKSEIFDDQFSVERPDGSNFTLKIRSTKLEDSAMYFCATETGLAETQYFGPGTRLLVL.